Listed below are T cell receptor beta chains from one sample, sequenced in a study of OX40 agonist ivuxolimab in advanced cancers. Generated by immunoSEQ multiplex PCR, the TCRdb table keeps only in-frame clones and is missing some. The sample consists of about 48,000 clones, around 90% of them appearing once. Sample: CD4+ or CD8+ T cells sorted from blood, taken in a trial of the OX40 agonist ivuxolimab. The origin of the receptors is an adult with an advanced solid tumor such as melanoma, head and neck, liver or kidney cancer. Both conserved end residues are part of each CDR3. A D gene is named only where the DNA matches it firmly. Size is stated for part of the rows, as once, few or many counts, or as a class when the clone is expanded.

d_gene: .
abundance: .
v_gene: TRBV6-5
j_gene: TRBJ1-1
CDR3aa: CASSYGASGTEAFF
CDR3nt: TGTGCCAGCAGTTACGGTGCGAGCGGCACTGAAGCTTTCTTT

d_gene: .
abundance: .
v_gene: TRBV5-1
j_gene: TRBJ1-1
CDR3aa: CARFRDVITEAFF
CDR3nt: TGCGCCCGGTTTCGGGACGTGATTACTGAAGCTTTCTTT

d_gene: .
abundance: .
v_gene: TRBV4-1
j_gene: TRBJ2-5
CDR3aa: CASSQAGRRAETQYF
CDR3nt: TGCGCCAGCAGCCAAGCCGGACGGCGGGCGGAGACCCAGTACTTC

d_gene: TRBD1
abundance: .
v_gene: TRBV5-5
j_gene: TRBJ1-2
CDR3aa: CASSLGQGASGYTF
CDR3nt: TGTGCCAGCAGCTTGGGACAGGGGGCGAGTGGCTACACCTTC

d_gene: .
abundance: .
v_gene: TRBV28
j_gene: TRBJ2-2
CDR3aa: CASSLGPNTGELFF
CDR3nt: TGTGCCAGCAGCCTCGGACCGAACACCGGGGAGCTGTTTTTT

d_gene: .
abundance: once
v_gene: TRBV19
j_gene: TRBJ1-2
CDR3aa: CASRNYGYTF
CDR3nt: TGTGCCAGTAGGAACTATGGCTACACCTTC

d_gene: .
abundance: once
v_gene: TRBV11-2
j_gene: TRBJ1-4
CDR3aa: CASSLGQDNNEKLFF
CDR3nt: TGTGCCAGCAGCTTAGGACAGGATAATAATGAAAAACTGTTTTTT

d_gene: .
abundance: .
v_gene: TRBV7-8
j_gene: TRBJ1-5
CDR3aa: CASSLNSNQPQHF
CDR3nt: TGTGCCAGCAGCTTAAATAGCAATCAGCCCCAGCATTTT

d_gene: .
abundance: .
v_gene: TRBV4-2
j_gene: TRBJ1-1
CDR3aa: CASSQELNTEAFF
CDR3nt: TGTGCCAGCAGCCAAGAACTGAACACTGAAGCTTTCTTT

d_gene: .
abundance: .
v_gene: TRBV27
j_gene: TRBJ2-7
CDR3aa: CASTRGLGYEQYF
CDR3nt: TGTGCCAGCACCCGGGGCTTAGGCTACGAGCAGTACTTC

d_gene: .
abundance: .
v_gene: TRBV5-5
j_gene: TRBJ2-5
CDR3aa: CASSPTEPRTEETQYF
CDR3nt: TGTGCCAGCAGCCCGACCGAGCCGAGGACAGAGGAGACCCAGTACTTC

d_gene: .
abundance: .
v_gene: TRBV6-1
j_gene: TRBJ2-3
CDR3aa: CASSGVGGDTQYF
CDR3nt: TGTGCCAGCAGTGGAGTAGGGGGAGATACGCAGTATTTT

d_gene: TRBD2
abundance: .
v_gene: TRBV6-4
j_gene: TRBJ2-1
CDR3aa: CASSYTSGDNNEQFF
CDR3nt: TGTGCCAGCAGTTACACTAGCGGGGATAACAATGAGCAGTTCTTC

d_gene: .
abundance: .
v_gene: TRBV30
j_gene: TRBJ2-5
CDR3aa: CAWSVLGETQYF
CDR3nt: TGTGCCTGGAGTGTATTGGGGGAGACCCAGTACTTC

d_gene: .
abundance: once
v_gene: TRBV6-6
j_gene: TRBJ1-1
CDR3aa: CASSYGQTMNTEAFF
CDR3nt: TGTGCCAGCAGTTATGGGCAGACTATGAACACTGAAGCTTTCTTT

d_gene: TRBD1
abundance: .
v_gene: TRBV2
j_gene: TRBJ2-7
CDR3aa: CASRPGTGGVEQYF
CDR3nt: TGTGCCAGCCGACCCGGGACAGGGGGCGTCGAGCAGTACTTC

d_gene: TRBD2
abundance: .
v_gene: TRBV7-2
j_gene: TRBJ2-3
CDR3aa: CASSLTSGGTDTQYF
CDR3nt: TGTGCCAGCAGCTTGACTAGCGGGGGCACAGATACGCAGTATTTT

d_gene: .
abundance: .
v_gene: TRBV11-2
j_gene: TRBJ2-3
CDR3aa: CASTNAQVGAGDTQYF
CDR3nt: TGTGCCAGCACGAACGCGCAGGTTGGGGCAGGAGATACGCAGTATTTT

d_gene: .
abundance: .
v_gene: TRBV14
j_gene: TRBJ1-1
CDR3aa: CASSPRGANTEAFF
CDR3nt: TGTGCCAGCAGCCCTCGGGGGGCGAACACTGAAGCTTTCTTT

d_gene: TRBD1
abundance: .
v_gene: TRBV6-5
j_gene: TRBJ1-1
CDR3aa: CASSYSGTGGTEAFF
CDR3nt: TGTGCCAGCAGTTACTCTGGGACAGGGGGCACTGAAGCTTTCTTT

d_gene: TRBD2
abundance: few
v_gene: TRBV6-1
j_gene: TRBJ2-7
CDR3aa: CASSETSERDEQYF
CDR3nt: TGTGCCAGCAGTGAAACTAGCGAAAGGGACGAGCAGTACTTC

d_gene: .
abundance: .
v_gene: TRBV2
j_gene: TRBJ1-6
CDR3aa: CASRELNSPLHF
CDR3nt: TGTGCCAGCAGAGAGCTCAATTCACCCCTCCACTTT

d_gene: TRBD1
abundance: .
v_gene: TRBV5-1
j_gene: TRBJ2-7
CDR3aa: CASSSSGTGGPYEQYF
CDR3nt: TGCGCCAGCAGCTCCTCCGGGACAGGAGGACCCTACGAGCAGTACTTC

d_gene: TRBD1
abundance: .
v_gene: TRBV5-6
j_gene: TRBJ1-5
CDR3aa: CASSLGTGGEGNQPQHF
CDR3nt: TGTGCCAGCAGCTTGGGGACAGGGGGCGAGGGCAATCAGCCCCAGCATTTT

d_gene: .
abundance: once
v_gene: TRBV9
j_gene: TRBJ2-3
CDR3aa: CASSATGLSTDTQYF
CDR3nt: TGTGCCAGCAGCGCTACGGGACTTAGCACAGATACGCAGTATTTT

d_gene: TRBD1
abundance: .
v_gene: TRBV2
j_gene: TRBJ1-5
CDR3aa: CASSERWTGGVSNQPQHF
CDR3nt: TGTGCCAGCAGTGAAAGGTGGACAGGGGGCGTTAGCAATCAGCCCCAGCATTTT

d_gene: .
abundance: .
v_gene: TRBV6-5
j_gene: TRBJ2-3
CDR3aa: CASSYSSGVNTQYF
CDR3nt: TGTGCCAGCAGTTACTCGTCGGGGGTAAATACGCAGTATTTT

d_gene: .
abundance: .
v_gene: TRBV4-1
j_gene: TRBJ2-5
CDR3aa: CASSSQGKETQYF
CDR3nt: TGCGCCAGCAGCTCCCAGGGGAAAGAGACCCAGTACTTC

d_gene: .
abundance: .
v_gene: TRBV7-3
j_gene: TRBJ2-1
CDR3aa: CASSLTGSSYNEQFF
CDR3nt: TGTGCCAGCAGCTTAACCGGCAGCTCCTACAATGAGCAGTTCTTC

d_gene: .
abundance: once
v_gene: TRBV19
j_gene: TRBJ2-1
CDR3aa: CASSSEEEGNEQFF
CDR3nt: TGTGCCAGTAGTAGTGAGGAGGAGGGCAATGAGCAGTTCTTC

d_gene: .
abundance: .
v_gene: TRBV7-9
j_gene: TRBJ2-5
CDR3aa: CASSLDFGTGLETQYF
CDR3nt: TGTGCCAGCAGCTTAGATTTCGGAACTGGTTTGGAGACCCAGTACTTC

d_gene: TRBD1
abundance: .
v_gene: TRBV11-2
j_gene: TRBJ1-1
CDR3aa: CASSHRGGTEAFF
CDR3nt: TGTGCCAGCAGCCACAGGGGGGGCACTGAAGCTTTCTTT

d_gene: .
abundance: few
v_gene: TRBV7-9
j_gene: TRBJ2-6
CDR3aa: CASSFSGANVLTF
CDR3nt: TGTGCCAGCAGCTTTTCCGGGGCCAACGTCCTGACTTTC

d_gene: .
abundance: .
v_gene: TRBV18
j_gene: TRBJ2-5
CDR3aa: CASSRGELRQETQYF
CDR3nt: TGTGCCAGCTCACGGGGGGAACTACGCCAAGAGACCCAGTACTTC

d_gene: TRBD2
abundance: .
v_gene: TRBV6-6
j_gene: TRBJ2-1
CDR3aa: CASTHSGGAREQFF
CDR3nt: TGTGCCAGCACCCATAGCGGGGGGGCGCGGGAGCAGTTCTTC

d_gene: .
abundance: .
v_gene: TRBV7-3
j_gene: TRBJ2-3
CDR3aa: CASSLRGYQTDTQYF
CDR3nt: TGTGCCAGCAGCTTACGGGGGTACCAAACAGATACGCAGTATTTT

d_gene: .
abundance: once
v_gene: TRBV6-6
j_gene: TRBJ2-2
CDR3aa: CASTPRAAGELFF
CDR3nt: TGTGCCAGCACCCCCCGGGCCGCCGGGGAGCTGTTTTTT

d_gene: .
abundance: .
v_gene: TRBV11-2
j_gene: TRBJ2-7
CDR3aa: CASSPQTGSPSYEQYF
CDR3nt: TGTGCCAGCAGCCCTCAAACAGGATCCCCCTCCTACGAGCAGTACTTC

d_gene: .
abundance: .
v_gene: TRBV6-5
j_gene: TRBJ2-5
CDR3aa: CASSYGETQYF
CDR3nt: TGTGCCAGCAGTTACGGGGAGACCCAGTACTTC

d_gene: TRBD1
abundance: once
v_gene: TRBV4-1
j_gene: TRBJ2-1
CDR3aa: CASSPQDRGDEQFF
CDR3nt: TGCGCCAGCAGCCCACAGGACAGGGGCGATGAGCAGTTCTTC

d_gene: .
abundance: few
v_gene: TRBV19
j_gene: TRBJ1-1
CDR3aa: CASSQQGLRTEAFF
CDR3nt: TGTGCCAGTAGTCAGCAGGGCCTCAGAACTGAAGCTTTCTTT

d_gene: .
abundance: .
v_gene: TRBV25-1
j_gene: TRBJ1-5
CDR3aa: CASSEKEGTSNQPQHF
CDR3nt: TGTGCCAGCAGTGAAAAGGAGGGGACAAGCAATCAGCCCCAGCATTTT

d_gene: TRBD1
abundance: .
v_gene: TRBV30
j_gene: TRBJ2-7
CDR3aa: CAWSDPRDRGYYEQYF
CDR3nt: TGTGCCTGGAGTGACCCCAGGGACAGGGGTTACTACGAGCAGTACTTC